These T cell receptor beta chains were read from a single sample in a study of cytomegalovirus exposure and HLA in healthy donors. Libraries were prepared by immunoSEQ multiplex PCR; TCRdb keeps only in-frame clonotypes and omits some of them. The sample shows around 100,000 clones, roughly 75% of them seen only once. The sample consisted of PBMCs. These receptor sequences come from a woman aged 40 to 49 in good health and CMV-seronegative. Each CDR3 is given with its conserved first and last residue. Each record gives: J gene, clone size, V gene, CDR3 protein. The size of a clone is reported for some rows only, either as once, few or many, or as a class for expanded clones.

j_gene: TRBJ2-3
abundance: NA
v_gene: TRBV11-3
CDR3aa: CASSLNIPPDTQYF

j_gene: TRBJ2-1
abundance: once
v_gene: TRBV7-2
CDR3aa: CASRRGTFEYNEQFF

j_gene: TRBJ2-7
abundance: NA
v_gene: TRBV5-5
CDR3aa: CASSLSGSSTYEQYF

j_gene: TRBJ1-5
abundance: once
v_gene: TRBV7-8
CDR3aa: CASSFGQGVNQPQHF

j_gene: TRBJ1-4
abundance: few
v_gene: TRBV2
CDR3aa: CATEPGTGGKKLFF

j_gene: TRBJ2-3
abundance: NA
v_gene: TRBV27
CDR3aa: CASSSPSAASTDTQYF

j_gene: TRBJ1-6
abundance: NA
v_gene: TRBV28
CDR3aa: CASSLRGWQKPYSPLHF

j_gene: TRBJ2-7
abundance: NA
v_gene: TRBV4-1
CDR3aa: CASSQGSTGGPYEQYF

j_gene: TRBJ2-6
abundance: NA
v_gene: TRBV5-1
CDR3aa: CASSLDRGLLSGANVLTF

j_gene: TRBJ2-7
abundance: NA
v_gene: TRBV2
CDR3aa: CASSGTVRYEQYF

j_gene: TRBJ2-7
abundance: NA
v_gene: TRBV5-1
CDR3aa: CASSITSGTGSYEQYF

j_gene: TRBJ2-5
abundance: once
v_gene: TRBV7-9
CDR3aa: CASSLAGGAFGQYF

j_gene: TRBJ2-3
abundance: NA
v_gene: TRBV4-1
CDR3aa: CASSPGTSGSPDTQYF

j_gene: TRBJ1-1
abundance: NA
v_gene: TRBV4-3
CDR3aa: CASSQDQAGGTEAFF

j_gene: TRBJ1-6
abundance: NA
v_gene: TRBV15
CDR3aa: CATSTRGSPLHF

j_gene: TRBJ2-1
abundance: NA
v_gene: TRBV5-1
CDR3aa: CASSLTGTSSYNEQFF

j_gene: TRBJ2-7
abundance: NA
v_gene: TRBV11-2
CDR3aa: CASSLVWDSSYEQYF

j_gene: TRBJ1-6
abundance: once
v_gene: TRBV7-2
CDR3aa: CASSTQGGSPLHF

j_gene: TRBJ2-5
abundance: NA
v_gene: TRBV11-2
CDR3aa: CASRLRTGDQETQYF

j_gene: TRBJ1-4
abundance: NA
v_gene: TRBV7-9
CDR3aa: CASSYGRATNEKLFF